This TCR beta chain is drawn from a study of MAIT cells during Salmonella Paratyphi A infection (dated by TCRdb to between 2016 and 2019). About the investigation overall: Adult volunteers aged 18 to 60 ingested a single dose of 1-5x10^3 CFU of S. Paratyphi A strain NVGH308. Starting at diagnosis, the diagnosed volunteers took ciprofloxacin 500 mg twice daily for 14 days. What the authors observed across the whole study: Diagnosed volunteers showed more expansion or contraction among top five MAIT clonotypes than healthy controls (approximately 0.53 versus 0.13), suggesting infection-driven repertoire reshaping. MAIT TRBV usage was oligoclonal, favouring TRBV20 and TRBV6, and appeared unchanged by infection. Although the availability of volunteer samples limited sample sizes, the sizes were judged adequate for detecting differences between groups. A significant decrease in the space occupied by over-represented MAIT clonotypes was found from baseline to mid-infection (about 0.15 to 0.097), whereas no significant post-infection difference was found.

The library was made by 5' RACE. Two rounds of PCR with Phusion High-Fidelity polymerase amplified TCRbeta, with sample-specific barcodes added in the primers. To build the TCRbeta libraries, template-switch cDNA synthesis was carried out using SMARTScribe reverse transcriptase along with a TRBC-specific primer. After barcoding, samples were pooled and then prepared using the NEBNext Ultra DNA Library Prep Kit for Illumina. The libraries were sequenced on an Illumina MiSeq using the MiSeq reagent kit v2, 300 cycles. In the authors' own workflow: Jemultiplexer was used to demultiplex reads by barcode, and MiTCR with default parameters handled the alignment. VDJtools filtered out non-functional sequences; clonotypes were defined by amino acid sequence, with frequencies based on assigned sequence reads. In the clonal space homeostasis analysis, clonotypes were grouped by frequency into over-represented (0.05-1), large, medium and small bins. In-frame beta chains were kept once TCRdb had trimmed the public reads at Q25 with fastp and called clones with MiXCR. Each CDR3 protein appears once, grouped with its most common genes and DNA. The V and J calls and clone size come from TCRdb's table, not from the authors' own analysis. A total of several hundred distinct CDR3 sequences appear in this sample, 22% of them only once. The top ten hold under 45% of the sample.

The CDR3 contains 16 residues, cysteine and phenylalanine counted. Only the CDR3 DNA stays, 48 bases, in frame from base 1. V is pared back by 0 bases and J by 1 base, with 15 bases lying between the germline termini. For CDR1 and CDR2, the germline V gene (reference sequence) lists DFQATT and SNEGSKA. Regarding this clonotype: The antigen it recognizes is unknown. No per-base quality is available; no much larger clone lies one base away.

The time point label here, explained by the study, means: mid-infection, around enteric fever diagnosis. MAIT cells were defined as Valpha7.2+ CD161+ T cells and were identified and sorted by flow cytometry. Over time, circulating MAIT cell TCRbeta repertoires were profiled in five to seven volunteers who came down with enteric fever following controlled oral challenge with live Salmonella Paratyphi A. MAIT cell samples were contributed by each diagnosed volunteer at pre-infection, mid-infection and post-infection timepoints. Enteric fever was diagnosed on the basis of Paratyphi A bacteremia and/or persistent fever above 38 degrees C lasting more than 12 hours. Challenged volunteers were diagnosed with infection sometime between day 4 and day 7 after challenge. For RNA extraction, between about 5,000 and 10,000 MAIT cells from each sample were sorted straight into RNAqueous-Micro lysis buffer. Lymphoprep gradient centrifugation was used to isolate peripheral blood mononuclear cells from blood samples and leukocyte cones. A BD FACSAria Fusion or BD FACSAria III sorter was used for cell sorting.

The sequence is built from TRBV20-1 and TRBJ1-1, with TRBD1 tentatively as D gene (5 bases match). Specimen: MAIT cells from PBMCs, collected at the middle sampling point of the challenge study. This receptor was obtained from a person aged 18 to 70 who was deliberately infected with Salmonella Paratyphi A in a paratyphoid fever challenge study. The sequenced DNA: TGCAGTGCTAGAGATAACGCGGCAGGGACGAACACTGAAGCTTTCTTT. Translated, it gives CSARDNAAGTNTEAFF.